Below are 10 T cell receptor beta chains sequenced from a single sample in a study of cytomegalovirus exposure and HLA in healthy donors. Primers: 60 Vbeta forward and 13 Jbeta reverse. Generated by immunoSEQ multiplex PCR, the TCRdb table keeps only in-frame clones and is missing some. The sample gives roughly 120,000 clones, just under 75% of which show up once; around 6.6% is in the top ten. The sequencing sample was made of PBMCs. These receptors were taken from a man aged 40-50 years in good health and CMV-seropositive.

For this clone: The junction shows a germline mismatch at one end, possibly a read error. The same CDR3 also results from other DNA sequences found in this sample. The genes are TRBV12-5 and TRBJ2-1; D remains unclear. This CDR3 comprises 13 residues. Germline loops: CDR1 LGHNT, CDR2 FRNRAP. The CDR3 loop is CASGLVAAKKQFF. The CDR3 DNA sequence: TGTGCTAGTGGCTTGGTAGCCGCAAAGAAGCAGTTCTTC.

The chain employs TRBV5-5 and TRBJ2-1, with 8 bases that match TRBD2. The ends lost 0 bases at V and 6 bases at J; junction bases unmatched: 8. The CDR3 has 16 residues. The germline CDR1 and CDR2 sequences are SGHKS and YYEKEE (reference sequence). CDR3 DNA sequence: TGTGCCAGCAGCTTGGTGGCTAGCGGGCGATCCAATGAGCAGTTCTTC. Translating it yields CASSLVASGRSNEQFF.

The gene calls are TRBV28 and TRBJ1-3; TRBD1 matches at 9 bases. Germline lookup yields CDR1 MDHEN and CDR2 SYDVKM. The CDR3 totals 15 residues. The J segment lost 1 base and the V segment lost 10 bases, leaving 8 bases of the junction unmatched. As DNA, the CDR3 is TGTGCCACCTATACAGGGGGCGCATCTGGAAACACCATATATTTT. This sequence encodes CATYTGGASGNTIYF.

V gene TRBV5-1 combines with J gene TRBJ2-2; maybe TRBD1 (5 bases). This CDR3 contains 16 residues. Germline assignment: CDR1 SGHRS and CDR2 YFSETQ. V was clipped by 0 bases and J by 2 bases, with 11 bases between them. The CDR3 loop is CASSLAQGLNTGELFF. Here the CDR3 DNA reads TGCGCCAGCAGCTTGGCGCAGGGCCTTAACACCGGGGAGCTGTTTTTT.

The gene calls are TRBV15 and TRBJ1-5; the D is unclear. Per the germline V gene, CDR1 is LNHNV and CDR2 is YYDKDF (reference sequence). V lost 1 base and J lost 4, with 11 bases in between. The CDR3 spans 15 residues. The CDR3 sequence is CATSRGRTGNQPQHF. CDR3 DNA sequence: TGTGCCACCAGCAGAGGTAGGACTGGGAATCAGCCCCAGCATTTT.

The rearrangement uses TRBV19 and TRBJ1-5, with D perhaps matching TRBD1 (5 bases). V was shortened by 1 base and J by 0 bases, with 10 bases between the two germline ends. The CDR3 runs to 16 residues. From germline, CDR1 is LNHDA and CDR2 SQIVND (reference sequence). The CDR3 coding sequence is TGTGCCAGTAGTATAGGACAGCCCTATAGCAATCAGCCCCAGCATTTT. Its protein product is CASSIGQPYSNQPQHF.

V usage is TRBV19 and J usage is TRBJ1-5, with D maybe TRBD1 (6 bases). Germline V CDR1 and CDR2: LNHDA, SQIVND (reference sequence). Between the trimmed V and J ends, which lost 8 bases and 6 bases, there was a span of 11 bases. The CDR3 totals 12 residues. Here the CDR3 reads CASPRGAQPQHF. DNA for the CDR3: TGTGCCAGTCCGCGGGGGGCTCAGCCCCAGCATTTT.

This clone has a handful of counts. This chain uses TRBV5-8 with TRBJ2-3; 8 nucleotides match TRBD2. Unmatched junction bases numbered 2, after V lost 0 bases and J lost 8 bases. CDR3 size: 13 residues. Per germline, CDR1 SGHTS and CDR2 YDEGEE. CDR3 in DNA: TGTGCCAGCAGCTTGGGCGGGAGGAGTACGCAGTATTTT. Its translation: CASSLGGRSTQYF.

This clone was detected only a few times. The V gene is TRBV13, the J gene TRBJ2-5, with TRBD1 matching 12 bases. J lost 5 bases, V lost 3 bases, and 10 bases had no gene match. There are 17 residues in the CDR3. The germline V gene has CDR1 PRHDT and CDR2 FYEKMQ (reference sequence). In DNA form, the CDR3 reads TGTGCCAGCAGCTTTAACTCCGGGACAGGGGGCCGGGAGACCCAGTACTTC. Its protein product is CASSFNSGTGGRETQYF. Based on the CDR3 plus reference TRBV13 and TRBJ2-5, the full variable domain is AAGVIQSPRHLIKEKRETATLKCYPIPRHDTVYWYQQGPGQDPQFLISFYEKMQSDKGSIPDRFSAQQFSDYHSELNMSSLELGDSALYFCASSFNSGTGGRETQYFGPGTRLLVL.

This clone was recorded a few times. The chain has TRBV19 and TRBJ2-1, with a tentative D call TRBD1 (6 bases). Trimming pared 6 bases from V and 6 bases from J, leaving 12 bases between. CDR3 length: 13 residues. Germline V lookup: CDR1 LNHDA, CDR2 SQIVND (reference sequence). CDR3 sequence (DNA): TGTGCCAGTAGGGGGGCCAAGGGCAATGAGCAGTTCTTC. It specifies CASRGAKGNEQFF.